This TCR beta chain originates from a study of blood T cell repertoires in COVID-19. Study details: Specimens from acute and convalescent COVID-19 originated in the United States, Italy and Spain. Sources were T cells, B-cell-depleted T cells, or PBMCs; the material itself was cDNA or gDNA.

Source study methods: Amplifying reference gene primers gave estimates of nucleated cell counts. The method was immunoSEQ multiplex PCR; TCRdb's version includes in-frame clones alone and lacks a portion of them. That table supplies the V and J calls and clone size; D and trimming were determined from the DNA. This repertoire shows under 250,000 clones, about 83% found once; its top ten account for 5.5%. This CDR3 contains 16 residues. Per the germline V gene, CDR1 is SGHVS and CDR2 is FNYEAQ. The V end was cut by 1 base, the J end by 0 bases, with 10 bases between. The TCR was taken from a human donor in a cohort sampled during active COVID-19. The gene calls are TRBV7-6 and TRBJ2-1; perhaps TRBD1 as D (6 bases). The specimen was peripheral blood. Written as DNA, the CDR3 is TGTGCCAGCAGCTTAGGACAGGCAAGCTCCTACAATGAGCAGTTCTTC. Protein: CASSLGQASSYNEQFF.